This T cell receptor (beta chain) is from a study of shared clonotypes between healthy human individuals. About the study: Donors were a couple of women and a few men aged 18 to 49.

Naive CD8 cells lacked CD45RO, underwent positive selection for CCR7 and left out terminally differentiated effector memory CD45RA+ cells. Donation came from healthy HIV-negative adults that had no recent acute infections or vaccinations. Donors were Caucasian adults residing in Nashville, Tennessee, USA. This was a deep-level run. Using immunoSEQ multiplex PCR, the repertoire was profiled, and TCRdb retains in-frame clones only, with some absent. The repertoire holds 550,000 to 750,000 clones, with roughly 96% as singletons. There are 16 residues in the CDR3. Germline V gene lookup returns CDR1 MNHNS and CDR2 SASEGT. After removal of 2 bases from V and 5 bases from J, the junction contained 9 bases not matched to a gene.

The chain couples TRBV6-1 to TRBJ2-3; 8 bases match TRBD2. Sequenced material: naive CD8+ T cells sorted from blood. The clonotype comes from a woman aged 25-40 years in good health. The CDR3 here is CASSELGREVLDTQYF. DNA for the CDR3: TGTGCCAGCAGTGAACTCGGGCGGGAGGTATTAGATACGCAGTATTTT.